This T cell receptor (beta chain) was sequenced for a study of beta chain features in type 1 diabetes. Study information: Age, gender and cell yields were similar between patients and healthy donors.

CDR3 length: 14 amino acids. V was shortened by 5 bases and J by 2 bases, with 13 bases between the two germline ends. The germline CDR1 and CDR2 sequences are MNHEY and SMNVEV (reference sequence). What was sequenced were expressed TCRB transcripts, since all of the isolated RNA had been reverse transcribed. TCRdb's table, derived via immunoSEQ multiplex PCR, lists solely in-frame clones and lacks some. The sample holds a few hundred thousand clones, 9.6% seen once. This clone was observed a few times. Its antigen is currently unknown. Study results and limitations: Sampled from patients, naive, central memory and Treg TCRB repertoires appeared more similar than those sampled from healthy donors.

This clonotype originated in a young woman in good health. Sample: naive CD4+ T cells from blood. V usage is TRBV27 and J usage is TRBJ2-7, with D perhaps matching TRBD1 (6 bases). The CDR3 bases are TGTGCCAGCAGTCCCAACAGGGAAACCTACGAGCAGTACTTC. Amino acids: CASSPNRETYEQYF.